The rows below give T cell receptor beta chains drawn from one sample of a study of early T cells in non-severe SARS-CoV-2 infection. MiXCR, run by TCRdb on the 5' RACE reads, gives a single entry per CDR3 protein. The sample gives about 120,000 distinct CDR3 sequences, 10% to 15% of which show up once; approximately 3.8% is in the top ten. Specimen: whole blood, collected at baseline. Receptors were obtained from an adult who was a healthcare worker with PCR-confirmed SARS-CoV-2 infection or an uninfected control (not recorded which). The CDR3 runs from the conserved cysteine through the conserved F or W. The order of the fields is clone size, D gene, J gene, V gene, CDR3 protein, CDR3 DNA. A D gene is named only where the DNA matches it firmly. A row's size may be missing; if present it is once, few, many or a size class.

few	TRBD1	TRBJ1-4	TRBV27	CASSDRGFGEKLFF	TGTGCCAGCAGCGACAGGGGGTTTGGTGAAAAACTGTTTTTT
.	.	TRBJ1-3	TRBV29-1	CSGRTRGNTIYF	TGCAGCGGACGGACGAGGGGAAACACCATATATTTT
.	.	TRBJ1-4	TRBV7-8	CASSLGLVNEKLFF	TGTGCCAGCAGCTTGGGACTAGTTAATGAAAAACTGTTTTTT
few	.	TRBJ2-1	TRBV20-1	CSARDREQFF	TGCAGTGCTAGAGATCGTGAGCAGTTCTTC
.	.	TRBJ1-6	TRBV12-3/TRBV12-4	CASTEDGYNSPLHF	TGTGCCAGCACCGAAGACGGCTATAATTCACCCCTCCACTTT
few	TRBD1	TRBJ1-4	TRBV2	CASSGDRGITTNEKLFF	TGTGCCAGCAGTGGGGACAGGGGGATCACAACTAATGAAAAACTGTTTTTT
few	.	TRBJ1-2	TRBV28	CVSSPPAGKTF	TGTGTCAGCAGTCCCCCAGCAGGGAAGACCTTC
few	.	TRBJ2-2	TRBV12-3/TRBV12-4	CASVNVPGTLGSTGELFF	TGTGCCAGCGTCAATGTCCCGGGGACCCTCGGAAGCACCGGGGAGCTGTTTTTT
.	.	TRBJ2-3	TRBV5-1	CASSPTLSTDTQYF	TGCGCCAGCAGCCCAACGCTTAGCACAGATACGCAGTATTTT
few	TRBD1	TRBJ1-4	TRBV19	CASSIGQGTGDEKLFF	TGTGCCAGTAGTATAGGGCAGGGGACAGGGGACGAAAAACTGTTTTTT
.	.	TRBJ2-7	TRBV6-5	CASSYSGRGSSYEQYF	TGTGCCAGCAGTTACTCTGGTCGGGGGAGCTCCTACGAGCAGTACTTC
few	TRBD1	TRBJ1-1	TRBV28	CATFDRVQRGAFF	TGTGCCACCTTCGACAGGGTGCAGAGGGGGGCTTTCTTT
many	TRBD1	TRBJ1-1	TRBV18	CASSPLGQEDTEAFF	TGTGCCAGCTCACCCCTAGGACAGGAGGACACTGAAGCTTTCTTT
many	.	TRBJ2-3	TRBV20-1	CSAIDDTQYF	TGCAGTGCTATTGATGATACGCAGTATTTT
.	.	TRBJ2-6	TRBV12-3/TRBV12-4	CASSFSHSGANVLTF	TGTGCCAGCAGTTTTTCACACTCTGGGGCCAACGTCCTGACTTTC
.	.	TRBJ2-7	TRBV7-2	CASSLVALAYEQYF	TGTGCCAGCAGCTTAGTCGCGCTAGCCTACGAGCAGTACTTC